The present TCR beta chain was sequenced within a study of blood T cell repertoires in COVID-19 (dated by TCRdb to 2020 to 2021). Regarding the research as a whole: Collaborator samples came from the United States, Italy and Spain and covered acute and convalescent phases of COVID-19. A de-identified subject ID, COVID-19 status, age in years and sex were almost always included in the sample metadata. Where HLA class I and class II types were available, the types were taken from metadata supplied by the sample provider, not from assay-based typing. Subjects who had been exposed to COVID-19, were actively infected with it, or had recovered from it provided the deeply sampled blood TCRbeta repertoires that made up the dataset. The material from the prospective study consisted of cDNA or gDNA derived from T cells, B-cell-depleted T cells, or PBMCs. Samples came from the ongoing ImmuneRACE study (first 160 participants) plus 1,254 subjects from 6 global collaborators. The repertoires were made available in a free public database intended to serve as a resource for research on the immune response to SARS-CoV-2. General conclusions and limits of the study: The amount of clinical and demographic metadata varied by source and participant and was provided uncurated.

TCRbeta CDR3 regions were amplified from genomic DNA using the immunoSEQ Assay, a bias-controlled multiplex PCR. The study's own analysis went as follows. The number of nucleated cells in each sample was estimated by amplification of reference gene primers within the assay. To quantify the absolute abundance of each unique TCRbeta CDR3 rearrangement, sequence reads were collapsed and filtered. Productive Simpson clonality was computed per sample as the square root of Simpson's diversity index over productive rearrangements. TCRdb took this table from immuneACCESS and kept in-frame rearrangements with V and J called. Such tables lack part of the clones; where checked against another copy, unresolved V genes explain under half of the gap, and the rest is unexplained. The V and J calls and the clone size are those of that table, but D and trimming were determined from the DNA. This sample gives a few hundred thousand clones in total; about nine tenths of them show up just once. The ten largest clones capture about 10% of the sample.

At one collaborating source in Seattle, patients were enrolled during active infection and were followed longitudinally through the course of disease. Whole blood was collected in K2EDTA tubes by collaborating institutions according to the institutions' own protocols. Collaborator samples were shipped for TCRbeta analysis as frozen whole blood, isolated PBMCs, or DNA extracted from either sample type. The junction carries 12 bases between V and J, which are trimmed by 2 bases and 5 bases respectively. Taken from the germline V gene, the CDR1 and CDR2 loops are MDHEN and SYDVKM. The CDR3 covers 14 residues, taking in both the cysteine and the phenylalanine. The CDR3 DNA has 42 bases and is translated from base 1. On this clone: The specificity of this receptor is unknown. No quality values exist for individual bases; no much larger clone is one base distant.

The receptor comes from a woman aged 30 to 39 with COVID-19, enrolled during active disease. The sequence links TRBV28 to TRBJ1-1; the D gene assignment is ambiguous. The sample taken for sequencing was peripheral blood. The CDR3 protein is CASSLLALPTEAFF. Here is the DNA: TGTGCCAGCAGTTTACTGGCCCTTCCAACTGAAGCTTTCTTT.